Listed below are T cell receptor beta chains from one sample, sequenced in a study of shared clonotypes between healthy human individuals. Generated by immunoSEQ multiplex PCR, the TCRdb table keeps only in-frame clones and is missing some. Here the sample spans about 500,000 clones, 60% to 80% being singletons. The sample taken for sequencing was PBMCs. The receptor set was obtained from a woman between 40 and 50 years old in good health. Some clones in this sample may be carry-over from other donors' samples. Each CDR3 is given with its conserved first and last residue. The order of the fields is D gene, V gene, J gene, clone size, CDR3 DNA, CDR3 protein. A D gene is named only where the DNA matches it firmly. Size tells how often a clone was seen (once, few, many) or the class of an expanded clone, and some rows leave it out.

>NA|TRBV7-2|TRBJ2-3|NA
TGTGCCAGCAGCTTTTTAGATACGCAGTATTTT
CASSFLDTQYF
>NA|TRBV2|TRBJ1-1|NA
TGTGCCAGCAGTGAATCCAGGTTGAACACTGAAGCTTTCTTT
CASSESRLNTEAFF
>NA|TRBV6-1|TRBJ2-7|once
TGTGCCAGCAGTGAAATGTACTACGAGCAGTACTTC
CASSEMYYEQYF
>TRBD1|TRBV30|TRBJ1-1|once
TGTGCCTACCAGGGGGGGTCTTACACTGAAGCTTTCTTT
CAYQGGSYTEAFF
>NA|TRBV4-2|TRBJ2-4|NA
TGTGCCAGCAGCCCGGGGCGGGTGGGGAACATTCAGTACTTC
CASSPGRVGNIQYF
>NA|TRBV18|TRBJ1-4|NA
TGTGCCAGCTCACCCACAGGGCCCGCAACTAATGAAAAACTGTTTTTT
CASSPTGPATNEKLFF
>NA|TRBV4-2|TRBJ2-5|NA
TGTGCCAGCAGCCAAGATGGTACTAGCCAAGAGACCCAGTACTTC
CASSQDGTSQETQYF
>NA|TRBV30|TRBJ2-1|few
TGTGCCTGGAGTGTATTCGGGTACAATGAGCAGTTCTTC
CAWSVFGYNEQFF
>TRBD1|TRBV15|TRBJ2-3|many
TGTGCCACCAGCAGAGCGGGGACAGGCACAGATACGCAGTATTTT
CATSRAGTGTDTQYF
>NA|TRBV19|TRBJ2-2|NA
TGTGCCAGTAGTATCGGAGAGAGCACCGGGGAGCTGTTTTTT
CASSIGESTGELFF
>NA|TRBV28|TRBJ2-7|NA
TGTGCCAGCAGGGAACAGGTTAACGAGCAGTACTTC
CASREQVNEQYF
>TRBD1|TRBV2|TRBJ1-5|NA
TGTGCCAGCAGTGCAGGGGGCCCCAATCAGCCCCAGCATTTT
CASSAGGPNQPQHF
>TRBD1|TRBV7-8|TRBJ1-5|NA
TGTGCCAGCAGCCTCGACGGGACAGGGAATCAGCCCCAGCATTTT
CASSLDGTGNQPQHF
>NA|TRBV28|TRBJ2-3|NA
TGTGCCAGCAGCCAACTAGCTCCCGGGACAGATACGCAGTATTTT
CASSQLAPGTDTQYF
>NA|TRBV10-3|TRBJ2-7|once
TGTGCCATCAGTGAGGGTTCCGGGGGCGAGCAGTACTTC
CAISEGSGGEQYF
>NA|TRBV2|TRBJ2-7|NA
TGTGCCACCCTCAATCCGTCAGCGGACTACGAGCAGTACTTC
CATLNPSADYEQYF
>NA|TRBV18|TRBJ1-2|NA
TGTGCCAGCTCACCAGGGGGGGTGAACTATGGCTACACCTTC
CASSPGGVNYGYTF
>NA|TRBV10-1|TRBJ1-1|few
TGCGCCAGCAGTGGTGACAGAGGAGACACTGAAGCTTTCTTT
CASSGDRGDTEAFF
>TRBD2|TRBV4-3|TRBJ2-3|NA
TGCGCCAGCAGCCCCCGGATGAAGACTAGCGGGAGAGACACAGATACGCAGTATTTT
CASSPRMKTSGRDTDTQYF
>NA|TRBV7-9|TRBJ2-7|NA
TGTGCCAGCAGCCATAATCAAGGCCCCTTGGGCTACGAGCAGTACTTC
CASSHNQGPLGYEQYF
>NA|TRBV10-1|TRBJ1-5|NA
TGCGCCAGCACCAAGAGGACGGACTATAGCAATCAGCCCCAGCATTTT
CASTKRTDYSNQPQHF
>NA|TRBV27|TRBJ2-3|many
TGTGCCAGCAGAAGCACAGATACGCAGTATTTT
CASRSTDTQYF
>TRBD1|TRBV28|TRBJ1-1|many
TGTGCCATCGTGACAGGGGGCGGCGATGAAGCTTTCTTT
CAIVTGGGDEAFF
>NA|TRBV19|TRBJ1-5|NA
TGTGCCAGTAGTATACAAGTTCGTAGCAATCAGCCCCAGCATTTT
CASSIQVRSNQPQHF
>NA|TRBV5-1|TRBJ2-1|NA
TGCGCCAGCAGCTTGGTACTAGAGAACAATGAGCAGTTCTTC
CASSLVLENNEQFF
>NA|TRBV7-8|TRBJ2-3|NA
TGTGCCAGCAGCTTAGTCCAGCGGGCTACTAGCACAGATACGCAGTATTTT
CASSLVQRATSTDTQYF
>NA|TRBV7-3|TRBJ2-1|NA
TGTGCCAGCAGCTTAACGTTGGGGAATGAGCAGTTCTTC
CASSLTLGNEQFF
>NA|TRBV7-2|TRBJ2-7|NA
TGTGCCAGCAGCTTAGACCCGGATGCCTACGAGCAGTACTTC
CASSLDPDAYEQYF
>NA|TRBV4-2|TRBJ2-7|NA
TGTGCCAGCAGCCAAACGTTCGGCAGCTCCTACGAGCAGTACTTC
CASSQTFGSSYEQYF
>NA|TRBV4-2|TRBJ2-7|NA
TGTGCCAGCAGCCAAGCGGCCCCGGACTACTCCCTCGACGAGCAGTACTTC
CASSQAAPDYSLDEQYF